One and the same sample provided the 8 T cell receptor beta chains below, sequenced in a study of blood T cell repertoires in COVID-19. The data were produced by immunoSEQ multiplex PCR, yet TCRdb's version contains in-frame clones alone and is incomplete. Of 35,000 to 50,000 clones in the sample, around 89% are singletons; the top ten hold approximately 3%. Material: peripheral blood. The receptors derive from a man between 50 and 59 years old with active COVID-19.

This clone has only one observation. The genes are TRBV28 and TRBJ1-2, with no clear D. The germline V gene has CDR1 MDHEN and CDR2 SYDVKM. V lost 2 bases and J 0 bases, leaving 7 bases between the germline ends. This CDR3 contains 14 residues. CDR3 DNA sequence: TGTGCCAGCAGTTTAGGCTCCACTAACTATGGCTACACCTTC. The encoded protein is CASSLGSTNYGYTF.

The chain couples TRBV4-3 to TRBJ2-1; 11 bases are shared with TRBD2. Looked up from germline, CDR1 is LGHNA and CDR2 is YSLEER. The ends lost 0 bases at V and 4 bases at J; junction bases unmatched: 2. The CDR3 consists of 16 residues. CDR3 nucleotides: TGCGCCAGCAGCCAAGAAGCTAGCGGGGGGTACAATGAGCAGTTCTTC. Translating gives CASSQEASGGYNEQFF.

This clone was seen just once. The chain recombines TRBV28 with TRBJ2-7; TRBD1 matches at 9 bases. The V gene's germline CDR1 is MDHEN and CDR2 SYDVKM. With V trimmed by 5 bases and J by 0 bases, 8 bases remained unmatched. CDR3 length: 16 amino acids. CDR3 nucleotide sequence: TGTGCCAGCAGTGGACAGGGGCCAAACCTCTCCTACGAGCAGTACTTC. It translates to CASSGQGPNLSYEQYF.

The chain couples TRBV10-3 to TRBJ1-1; 7 nucleotides line up with TRBD1. Germline CDR1 ENHRY, CDR2 SYGVKD. The length of the CDR3 is 15 residues. The junction had 6 bases not matched to a gene; V was cut back by 5 bases and J by 0 bases. The CDR3 DNA reads TGTGCCATCAGTACGGGACAGTTAATGAACACTGAAGCTTTCTTT. Translating gives CAISTGQLMNTEAFF.

CDR3 DNA: TGTGCCACCAGCATAGGACTAGGGCCGGGAGATACGCAGTATTTT. This codes for CATSIGLGPGDTQYF. This rearrangement joins TRBV15 to TRBJ2-3, with 7 bases fitting TRBD2. After removal of 4 bases from V and 5 bases from J, the junction contained 9 bases not matched to a gene. This CDR3 contains 15 residues. The V gene's germline CDR1 is LNHNV and CDR2 YYDKDF (reference sequence).

The genes are TRBV6-4 and TRBJ2-2, with a tentative D call TRBD1 (6 bases). This CDR3 is 13 amino acids long. Per the germline V gene, CDR1 is MRHNA and CDR2 is SNTAGT. V gave up 10 bases and J gave up 5 bases, with 14 bases separating them. CDR3 loop: CATKNRETGELFF. CDR3 coding DNA: TGTGCCACCAAAAACAGGGAAACCGGGGAGCTGTTTTTT.

In its sample, this clone was seen once. The V and J genes are TRBV20-1 and TRBJ1-5; possibly TRBD1 for D (5 bases). The CDR3 has 16 residues. In germline, CDR1 is DFQATT, CDR2 SNEGSKA (reference sequence). V lost 3 bases and J 2 bases, leaving 17 bases between the germline ends. CDR3 sequence (DNA): TGCAGTGCTAGTGAGCCAGGGAAGGTCGGCAATCAGCCCCAGCATTTT. This sequence encodes CSASEPGKVGNQPQHF.

The chain carries TRBV5-1 and TRBJ1-6; 9 bases match TRBD1. Per germline, CDR1 SGHRS and CDR2 YFSETQ. V lost 4 bases, J lost 7 bases, and 9 bases stayed unmatched. This CDR3 has 16 amino acids. The CDR3 sequence: CASSAGDRVGNSPLHF. CDR3 DNA: TGCGCCAGCAGCGCCGGGGACAGGGTAGGCAATTCACCCCTCCACTTT.